Sequencing of this T cell receptor (beta chain) was carried out in a study of regulatory T cells. About this clone: Its target is not known.

All CD3G-deficient patients showed autoimmunity, more severe in two. Patients, 2 to 39 years old, had expanded memory T-cell proportions. Regulatory (CD25-high CD127-low) and conventional (CD25-low CD127-high) CD4+ T cells were sorted separately. Overall study results and limits: In CD3G-deficient patients, conventional CD4+ T cells were enriched for hydrophobic CDR3 residues at positions 6 and 7. In patients, unique TRB V-J pairs were restricted and V/J usage skewed, especially in Tregs.

The PCR used 52 TRBV and 13 TRBJ primers. TCRdb's copy holds only in-frame clones and misses some; the assay was immunoSEQ multiplex PCR. There are around 29,000 clones in the sample; approximately 90% occur only once, and approximately 1.5% lies in the top ten. The origin of this receptor is a person aged 18-30 years with CD3G deficiency. The specimen was conventional CD4+ T cells sorted from blood.

The CDR3 loop reads CAISDLAISYEQYF. CDR3 DNA: TGTGCCATCAGTGACCTGGCCATCTCCTACGAGCAGTACTTC. The V and J genes are TRBV10-3 and TRBJ2-7; D is undetermined. Per germline, CDR1 ENHRY and CDR2 SYGVKD. Trimming stripped 3 bases from V and 0 bases from J, with 9 bases between. The CDR3 length is 14 residues.